The 2 T cell receptor beta chains presented below share a single source sample, sequenced in a study of cytomegalovirus exposure and HLA in healthy donors. The PCR used 60 Vbeta and 13 Jbeta primers. Assay: immunoSEQ multiplex PCR; the TCRdb copy retains only in-frame clones and omits some. The sample shows 150,000 to 200,000 clones, approximately 73% of them seen only once. Sequencing was carried out using PBMCs. The receptors originated from a middle-aged man in good health and CMV-seronegative.

This clone was found once. The junction differs from germline at one of its ends, possibly a read error. The chain uses TRBV28 and TRBJ1-2, with 8 bases fitting TRBD1. Germline values: CDR1 MDHEN, CDR2 SYDVKM. This CDR3 is 12 amino acids long. CDR3 sequence (DNA): TGTGCCATCCCGGACAGGGAAAATGGCCACACCTTC. Residues: CAIPDRENGHTF.

The rearrangement joins TRBV7-9 to TRBJ2-1, with TRBD1 matching 10 bases. The germline CDR1 and CDR2 sequences are SEHNR and FQNEAQ (reference sequence). CDR3 size: 14 residues. The trim removed 3 bases at V and 9 bases at J, leaving 5 bases unmatched. The CDR3 coding sequence is TGTGCCAGCAGCTTCCGGGACAGGGGTACTGAGCAGTTCTTC. Its translation is CASSFRDRGTEQFF. The entire variable domain, with the rest obtained from reference TRBV7-9 and TRBJ2-1, is as follows: DTGVSQNPRHKITKRGQNVTFRCDPISEHNRLYWYRQTLGQGPEFLTYFQNEAQLEKSRLLSDRFSAERPKGSFSTLEIQRTEQGDSAMYLCASSFRDRGTEQFFGPGTRLTVL.